Here is one TCR beta chain with its context. Its target is not known. Germline V gives CDR1 SGHNT, CDR2 YYREEE (reference sequence). Trimming took off 0 bases at V and 7 bases at J, with 7 bases between the two ends. The CDR3 is made up of 12 amino acids. The data derive from a study of T cell responses to AZD1222 COVID-19 vaccine. The study, taken as a whole, reports: Along spike, vaccine-associated CD4 TCRs were found throughout, with dominance at 160-218 and 743-854.

Sequencing used immunoSEQ multiplex PCR; TCRdb keeps in-frame clones, though not all of them. The sample lists some 130,000 clones, about 93% seen once, with about 6.7% in the top ten. The sequences come from peripheral blood, collected 28 days after the second AZD1222 dose. This chain links TRBV5-4 with TRBJ1-2; no firm D call. This clonotype was obtained from an adult who received the AZD1222 COVID-19 vaccine. The CDR3: CASSLDSGGYTF. The CDR3 nucleotides are TGTGCCAGCAGCTTGGATTCGGGTGGCTACACCTTC.